What follows are 25 T cell receptor beta chains derived from one specimen sequenced in a study of T cell changes during pregnancy in multiple sclerosis (dated by TCRdb to the late 2010s). Receptor amplification or capture employed the immunoSEQ multiplex PCR assay. TCRdb took over this immuneACCESS table, retaining in-frame rearrangements with V and J assigned. Such tables are incomplete; in checked studies, under half of the missing clones stem from an unresolved V gene, and the remainder is unexplained. This sample has 50,000 to 70,000 clones in its table, and more than 85% of those were observed once. The leading ten clones occupy over 4.5% of the sample. Sequencing used CD8+ T cells from peripheral blood mononuclear cells, obtained before pregnancy. The receptors were sampled from a female donor with multiple sclerosis, enrolled in a pregnancy study.

The chain carries TRBV5-4 and TRBJ2-2; the D gene is possibly TRBD1 (6 bases). The CDR3 spans 14 residues. Germline V gene lookup returns CDR1 SGHNT and CDR2 YYREEE (reference sequence). V lost 4 bases and J 2 bases, leaving 9 bases between the germline ends. DNA for the CDR3: TGTGCCAGCAGCCTGGACAGAAACACCGGGGAGCTGTTTTTT. Translation gives CASSLDRNTGELFF.

This chain uses TRBV2 with TRBJ1-1; no reliable D call. This CDR3 is 13 amino acids long. Trimming removed 8 bases at V and 1 base at J, with 11 bases between. CDR1 and CDR2 from the germline V gene are SNHLY and FYNNEI. DNA of the CDR3: TGTGCCAGCCAGGATTCAGAGAACACTGAAGCTTTCTTT. This encodes CASQDSENTEAFF.

This chain uses TRBV5-4 with TRBJ2-7, with 7 nucleotides matching TRBD2. CDR1 is SGHNT and CDR2 is YYREEE in the germline V gene (reference sequence). The CDR3 totals 16 residues. V was clipped by 4 bases and J by 2 bases; unmatched bases: 12. The CDR3 here is CASSPEGPGGTYEQYF. In DNA form, the CDR3 reads TGTGCCAGCAGCCCCGAAGGCCCGGGGGGTACCTACGAGCAGTACTTC.

J is TRBJ2-2 and V is TRBV7-9, with 9 bases aligning to TRBD2. This CDR3 has 16 amino acids. The V gene's germline CDR1 is SEHNR and CDR2 FQNEAQ (reference sequence). Trimming at V came to 4 bases and at J to 2 bases, leaving 5 bases not matched to a gene. CDR3 amino acids: CASSSSGLANTGELFF. Written as DNA, the CDR3 is TGTGCCAGCAGCTCTTCGGGACTAGCTAACACCGGGGAGCTGTTTTTT.

This clone appeared a single time. V usage is TRBV25-1 and J usage is TRBJ2-3, with a tentative D call TRBD1 (5 bases). The CDR3 totals 12 residues. V was clipped by 8 bases and J by 10 bases, with 16 bases between them. Germline values: CDR1 MGHDK, CDR2 SYGVNS. DNA of the CDR3: TGTGCCAGCGGGGCTTCACTTGGTGCGCAGTATTTT. It is translated as CASGASLGAQYF.

This clone has a single count. The genes are TRBV5-1 and TRBJ2-7; 9 bases match TRBD1. Germline V gene data show CDR1 as SGHRS and CDR2 as YFSETQ. J gave up 3 bases and V 4 bases, and 5 bases lay outside the gene matches. The CDR3 totals 14 residues. The CDR3: CASSPGQGIYEQYF. The CDR3 region has the DNA TGCGCCAGCAGCCCTGGACAGGGGATCTACGAGCAGTACTTC.

In its sample, this clone was seen once. The rearrangement links TRBV6-5 to TRBJ2-1; the match to TRBD1 covers 12 bases. Germline V CDR1 and CDR2: MNHEY, SVGAGI. Trimming removed 4 bases from V and 7 bases from J; junction bases left unmatched: 8. This CDR3 has 16 amino acids. CDR3 nucleotides: TGTGCCAGCAGTTTCGCGAAGGGACAGGGGGCGAATGAGCAGTTCTTC. Protein sequence: CASSFAKGQGANEQFF.

The CDR3 sequence: CATSRESGSNQPQHF. CDR3 nucleotides: TGTGCCACCAGCAGAGAATCGGGTAGCAATCAGCCCCAGCATTTT. This chain uses TRBV15 with TRBJ1-5; D is undetermined. V shed 0 bases and J shed 0 bases, with 6 bases lying between them. The CDR3 has 15 residues. From germline, CDR1 is LNHNV and CDR2 YYDKDF (reference sequence).

The V call is TRBV13, the J call TRBJ1-3; D not resolved. CDR1 is PRHDT and CDR2 is FYEKMQ in the germline V gene (reference sequence). The CDR3 length is 11 residues. V was shortened by 3 bases and J by 8 bases, with 5 bases between the two germline ends. The CDR3 DNA reads as TGTGCCAGCAGCTTCGGGGACACCATATATTTT. Translated, it gives CASSFGDTIYF.

This clone was seen once. CDR3 amino acids: CASWQGALGYTF. For the CDR3, the DNA is TGTGCCAGCTGGCAGGGGGCGCTTGGCTACACCTTC. The chain carries TRBV6-1 and TRBJ1-2; 8 positions agree with TRBD1. Losses at the gene ends were 8 bases for V and 7 bases for J; bases not matched to a gene: 6. This CDR3 contains 12 residues. The V gene's germline CDR1 is MNHNS and CDR2 SASEGT.

The chain recombines TRBV9 with TRBJ2-3; no clear D. CDR3 length: 13 amino acids. CDR1 is SGDLS, CDR2 YYNGEE, per germline. V was trimmed by 4 bases and J by 0 bases, leaving 6 bases between them. CDR3 loop: CASSPPSTDTQYF. CDR3 in DNA: TGTGCCAGCAGCCCCCCTAGCACAGATACGCAGTATTTT.

This chain joins TRBV6-1 and TRBJ1-5; possible D gene TRBD1, 5 bases. V lost 4 bases to trimming and J lost 4 bases, with 8 bases between them. The germline CDR1 and CDR2 sequences are MNHNS and SASEGT. This CDR3 contains 13 residues. The CDR3 sequence is CASSGTGNQPQHF. The CDR3 DNA sequence: TGTGCCAGCAGTGGAACAGGTAATCAGCCCCAGCATTTT.

The V and J genes are TRBV9 and TRBJ2-1; D possibly corresponds to TRBD1 (6 bases). The ends were cut back, 5 bases at V and 10 bases at J, with 22 bases in the middle. This CDR3 is built from 15 residues. CDR1 and CDR2 from the germline V gene are SGDLS and YYNGEE. The CDR3 reads CASRPGAGAPGEQFF. CDR3 nucleotide sequence: TGTGCCAGCAGGCCCGGCGCAGGGGCCCCCGGAGAGCAGTTCTTC.

The chain carries TRBV7-6 and TRBJ1-1; the D is unclear. Germline CDR1 is SGHVS and CDR2 is FNYEAQ. This CDR3 region has 15 residues. V was trimmed by 1 base and J by 1 base, leaving 10 bases between them. The CDR3 spells CASSLEPAGNTEAFF. The CDR3 DNA sequence: TGTGCCAGCAGCTTAGAACCCGCCGGGAACACTGAAGCTTTCTTT.

This chain links TRBV4-1 with TRBJ2-7; the match to TRBD1 covers 10 bases. Trimming cost V 1 base and J 7 bases; bases outside gene matches: 4. This CDR3 has 14 amino acids. CDR1 is MGHRA and CDR2 is YSYEKL in the germline V gene. The CDR3 DNA follows: TGCGCCAGCAGCCAAGGACAGGGGGCTGGGGAGCAGTACTTC. Translation: CASSQGQGAGEQYF.

V usage is TRBV27 and J usage is TRBJ1-2; D not certain. V lost 1 base and J lost 0, with 27 bases in between. The CDR3 is 21 residues long. In germline, CDR1 is MNHEY, CDR2 SMNVEV (reference sequence). CDR3 residues: CASSLYPRRARVGQTNYGYTF. DNA of the CDR3: TGTGCCAGCAGTTTATACCCCAGGAGGGCAAGGGTTGGGCAAACTAACTATGGCTACACCTTC.

The chain joins TRBV5-1 to TRBJ1-6; 7 bases agree with TRBD1. With V trimmed by 5 bases and J by 9 bases, 8 bases remained unmatched. From germline, CDR1 is SGHRS and CDR2 YFSETQ. This CDR3 contains 14 residues. The CDR3 is CASRIGQAPSPLHF. The DNA of the CDR3 is TGCGCCAGCAGGATCGGACAGGCCCCTTCACCCCTCCACTTT. The entire variable domain, with the rest obtained from reference TRBV5-1 and TRBJ1-6, is as follows: KAGVTQTPRYLIKTRGQQVTLSCSPISGHRSVSWYQQTPGQGLQFLFEYFSETQRNKGNFPGRFSGRQFSNSRSEMNVSTLELGDSALYLCASRIGQAPSPLHFGNGTRLTVT.

The chain combines TRBV7-6 with TRBJ2-3; 9 positions match TRBD2. CDR1 is SGHVS, CDR2 FNYEAQ, per germline. Trimming removed 1 base from V and 3 bases from J; junction bases left unmatched: 2. There are 15 residues in the CDR3. The CDR3 nucleotides read TGTGCCAGCAGCTTAGGCGGGGGGGCTACAGATACGCAGTATTTT. It yields the protein CASSLGGGATDTQYF.

The CDR3 region has the DNA TGTGCCAGCAGCTTAGTCAAGAACACTGAAGCTTTCTTT. It encodes CASSLVKNTEAFF. This rearrangement joins TRBV11-2 to TRBJ1-1; D gene ambiguous. Germline V gene data show CDR1 as SGHAT and CDR2 as FQNNGV. This CDR3 comprises 13 residues. Trimming removed 1 base from V and 1 base from J, with 4 bases in between.

In this sample, this clone turned up once. The chain recombines TRBV28 with TRBJ1-1; 12 bases are shared with TRBD1. J lost 4 bases, V lost 6 bases, and 18 bases had no gene match. Germline V lookup: CDR1 MDHEN, CDR2 SYDVKM. The CDR3 runs to 19 residues. Here the CDR3 reads CASRTINDGTGGAATEAFF. The CDR3 nucleotides are TGTGCCAGCAGGACCATCAACGACGGGACAGGGGGCGCCGCCACTGAAGCTTTCTTT.

The chain couples TRBV7-6 to TRBJ2-7; TRBD2 is a possible D gene (5 bases). V lost 5 bases and J 5 bases, leaving 13 bases between the germline ends. Germline V gene data show CDR1 as SGHVS and CDR2 as FNYEAQ. This CDR3 contains 13 residues. The CDR3 region is CASSGGSYDEQYF. The DNA for the CDR3 is TGTGCCAGCAGCGGCGGGTCTTACGACGAGCAGTACTTC.

The chain uses TRBV19 and TRBJ2-5, with 7 bases lining up with TRBD1. Trimming cost V 3 bases and J 2 bases; bases outside gene matches: 3. The CDR3 runs 14 residues. Per germline, CDR1 LNHDA and CDR2 SQIVND (reference sequence). The DNA of the CDR3 is TGTGCCAGTAGTATGCAACAGGGGCAAGAGACCCAGTACTTC. Its translation is CASSMQQGQETQYF.

The chain is built from TRBV9 and TRBJ1-5; 8 nucleotides line up with TRBD1. Losses at the gene ends were 3 bases for V and 5 bases for J; bases not matched to a gene: 4. The CDR3 loop spans 14 amino acids. Per germline, CDR1 SGDLS and CDR2 YYNGEE. The CDR3 reads CASSAGTGDQPQHF. CDR3 sequence (DNA): TGTGCCAGCAGCGCTGGGACAGGAGATCAGCCCCAGCATTTT.

This chain joins TRBV5-1 and TRBJ1-4, with 7 bases fitting TRBD1. The CDR3 is made up of 17 amino acids. CDR1 SGHRS and CDR2 YFSETQ come from the germline V gene. The J segment lost 0 bases and the V segment lost 2 bases, leaving 7 bases of the junction unmatched. The CDR3 here is CASSLSGTDATNEKLFF. CDR3 bases: TGCGCCAGCAGCTTATCCGGGACAGATGCAACTAATGAAAAACTGTTTTTT.

The chain combines TRBV13 with TRBJ2-3, with a possible D match to TRBD2 (6 bases). Germline CDR1 and CDR2: PRHDT and FYEKMQ (reference sequence). V lost 5 bases and J lost 1, with 13 bases in between. The CDR3 runs to 15 residues. For the CDR3, the DNA is TGTGCCAGCAGCCCTCTTGGGACTGGCACAGATACGCAGTATTTT. It is translated as CASSPLGTGTDTQYF.